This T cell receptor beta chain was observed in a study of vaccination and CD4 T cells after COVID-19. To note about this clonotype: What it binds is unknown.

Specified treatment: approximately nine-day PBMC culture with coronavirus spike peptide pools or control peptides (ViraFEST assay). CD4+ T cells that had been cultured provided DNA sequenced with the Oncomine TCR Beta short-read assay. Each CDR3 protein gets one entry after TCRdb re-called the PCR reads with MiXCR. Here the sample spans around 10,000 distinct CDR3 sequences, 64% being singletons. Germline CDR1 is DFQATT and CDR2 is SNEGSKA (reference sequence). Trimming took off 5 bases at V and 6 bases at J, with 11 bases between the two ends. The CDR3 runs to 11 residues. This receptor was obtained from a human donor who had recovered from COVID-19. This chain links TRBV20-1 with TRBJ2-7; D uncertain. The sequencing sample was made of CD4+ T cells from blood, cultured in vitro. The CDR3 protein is CSALGPSEQYF. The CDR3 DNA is TGCAGTGCTCTCGGGCCCAGCGAGCAGTACTTC.